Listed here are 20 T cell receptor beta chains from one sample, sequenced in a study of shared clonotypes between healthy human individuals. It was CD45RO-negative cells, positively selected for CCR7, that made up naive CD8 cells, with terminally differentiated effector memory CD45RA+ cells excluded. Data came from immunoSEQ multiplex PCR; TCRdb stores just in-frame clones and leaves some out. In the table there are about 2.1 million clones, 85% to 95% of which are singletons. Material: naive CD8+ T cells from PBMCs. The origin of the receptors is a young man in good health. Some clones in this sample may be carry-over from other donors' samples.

The CDR3 spells CASSLDSQETQYF. For the CDR3, the DNA is TGTGCCAGCAGCTTAGACAGCCAAGAGACCCAGTACTTC. V usage is TRBV7-9 and J usage is TRBJ2-5; D ambiguous. V gave up 1 base and J gave up 1 base, with 4 bases separating them. This CDR3 spans 13 amino acids. Germline loops: CDR1 SEHNR, CDR2 FQNEAQ (reference sequence). Full variable domain (remainder filled in from reference TRBV7-9 and TRBJ2-5): DTGVSQNPRHKITKRGQNVTFRCDPISEHNRLYWYRQTLGQGPEFLTYFQNEAQLEKSRLLSDRFSAERPKGSFSTLEIQRTEQGDSAMYLCASSLDSQETQYFGPGTRLLVL.

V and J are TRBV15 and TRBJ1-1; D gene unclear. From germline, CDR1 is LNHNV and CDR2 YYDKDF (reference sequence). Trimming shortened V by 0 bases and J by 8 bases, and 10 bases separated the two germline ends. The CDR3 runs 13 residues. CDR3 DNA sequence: TGTGCCACCAGCAGAGATAGGGCAAGAGAAGCTTTCTTT. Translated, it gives CATSRDRAREAFF.

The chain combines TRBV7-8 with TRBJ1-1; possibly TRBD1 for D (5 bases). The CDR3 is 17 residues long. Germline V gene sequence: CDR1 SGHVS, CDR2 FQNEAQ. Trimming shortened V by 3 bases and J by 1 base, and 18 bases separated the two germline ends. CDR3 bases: TGTGCCAGCAGCTTGGACATATTAACAGGACCGAACACTGAAGCTTTCTTT. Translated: CASSLDILTGPNTEAFF.

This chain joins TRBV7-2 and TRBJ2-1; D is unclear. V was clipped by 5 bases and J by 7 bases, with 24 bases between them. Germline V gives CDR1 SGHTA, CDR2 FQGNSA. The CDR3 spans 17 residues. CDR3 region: CASSHGPPVELYNEQFF. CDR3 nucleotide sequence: TGTGCCAGCAGCCACGGCCCCCCGGTTGAGCTATATAATGAGCAGTTCTTC.

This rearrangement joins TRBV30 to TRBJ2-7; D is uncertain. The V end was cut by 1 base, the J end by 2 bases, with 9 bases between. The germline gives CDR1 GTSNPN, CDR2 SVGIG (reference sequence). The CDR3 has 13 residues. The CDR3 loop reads CAWSEGPTYEQYF. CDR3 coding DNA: TGTGCCTGGAGTGAGGGCCCCACCTACGAGCAGTACTTC.

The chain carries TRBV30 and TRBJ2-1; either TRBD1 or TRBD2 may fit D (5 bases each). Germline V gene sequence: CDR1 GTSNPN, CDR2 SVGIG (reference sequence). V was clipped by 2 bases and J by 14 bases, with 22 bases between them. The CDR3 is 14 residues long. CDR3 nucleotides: TGTGCCTGGAGTATAGGGGTACCGAGCGGCGAGGAGTTCTTC. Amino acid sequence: CAWSIGVPSGEEFF.

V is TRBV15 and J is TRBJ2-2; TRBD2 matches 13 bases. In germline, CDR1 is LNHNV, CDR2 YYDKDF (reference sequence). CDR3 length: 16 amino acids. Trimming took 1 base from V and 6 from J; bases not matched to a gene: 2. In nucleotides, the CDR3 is TGTGCCACCAGCAGAGGAGGACTAGCGGGAGCCGGGGAGCTGTTTTTT. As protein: CATSRGGLAGAGELFF. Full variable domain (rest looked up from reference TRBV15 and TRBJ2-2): DAMVIQNPRYQVTQFGKPVTLSCSQTLNHNVMYWYQQKSSQAPKLLFHYYDKDFNNEADTPDNFQSRRPNTSFCFLDIRSPGLGDTAMYLCATSRGGLAGAGELFFGEGSRLTVL.

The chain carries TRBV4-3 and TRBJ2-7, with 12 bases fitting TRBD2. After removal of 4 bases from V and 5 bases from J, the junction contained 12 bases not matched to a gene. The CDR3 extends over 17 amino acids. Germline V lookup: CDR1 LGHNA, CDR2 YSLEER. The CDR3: CASSLRLAGVMAHEQYF. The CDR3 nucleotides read TGCGCCAGCAGCCTCCGACTAGCGGGAGTAATGGCGCACGAGCAGTACTTC.

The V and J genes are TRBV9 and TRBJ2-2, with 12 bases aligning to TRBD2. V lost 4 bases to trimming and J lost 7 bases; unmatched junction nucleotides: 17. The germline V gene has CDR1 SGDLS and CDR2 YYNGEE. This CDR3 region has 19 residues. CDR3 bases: TGTGCCAGCAGCCCGCGGACTAAGACTAGCGGGAGTGCGGGCGGGGAGCTGTTTTTT. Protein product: CASSPRTKTSGSAGGELFF.

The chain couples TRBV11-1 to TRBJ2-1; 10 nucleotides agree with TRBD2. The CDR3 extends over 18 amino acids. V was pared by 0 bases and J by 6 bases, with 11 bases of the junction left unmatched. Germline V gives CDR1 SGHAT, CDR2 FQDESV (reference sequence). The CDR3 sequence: CASSLALISGLASNEQFF. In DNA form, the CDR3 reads TGTGCCAGCAGCTTAGCGCTGATCTCGGGACTAGCGAGCAATGAGCAGTTCTTC. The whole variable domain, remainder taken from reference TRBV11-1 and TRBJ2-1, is EAEVAQSPRYKITEKSQAVAFWCDPISGHATLYWYRQILGQGPELLVQFQDESVVDDSQLPKDRFSAERLKGVDSTLKIQPAELGDSAMYLCASSLALISGLASNEQFFGPGTRLTVL.

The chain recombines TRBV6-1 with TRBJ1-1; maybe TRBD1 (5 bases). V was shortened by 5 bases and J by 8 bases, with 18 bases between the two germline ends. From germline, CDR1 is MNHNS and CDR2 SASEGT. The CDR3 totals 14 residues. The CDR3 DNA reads TGTGCCAGCAGTCCTTGGGGGGAACGAGGGGAAGCTTTCTTT. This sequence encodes CASSPWGERGEAFF.

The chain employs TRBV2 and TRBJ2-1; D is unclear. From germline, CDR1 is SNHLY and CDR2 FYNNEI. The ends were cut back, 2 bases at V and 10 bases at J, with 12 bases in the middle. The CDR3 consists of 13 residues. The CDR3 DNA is TGTGCCAGCAGTGAACCTTTCAACGGCGAGCAGTTCTTC. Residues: CASSEPFNGEQFF.

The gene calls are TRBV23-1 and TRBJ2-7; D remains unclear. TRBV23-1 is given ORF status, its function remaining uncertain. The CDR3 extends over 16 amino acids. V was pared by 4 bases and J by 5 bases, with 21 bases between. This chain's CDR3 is CASSRPNRTESHEQYF. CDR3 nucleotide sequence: TGCGCCAGCAGTCGACCCAACCGTACAGAATCCCACGAGCAGTACTTC.

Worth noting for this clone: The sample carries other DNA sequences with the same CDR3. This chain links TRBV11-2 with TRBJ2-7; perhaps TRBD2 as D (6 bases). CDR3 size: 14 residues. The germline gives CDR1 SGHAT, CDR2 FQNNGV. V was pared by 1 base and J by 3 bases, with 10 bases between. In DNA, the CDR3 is TGTGCCAGCAGCTTAGGGAGGGATTTCTACGAGCAGTACTTC. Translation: CASSLGRDFYEQYF.

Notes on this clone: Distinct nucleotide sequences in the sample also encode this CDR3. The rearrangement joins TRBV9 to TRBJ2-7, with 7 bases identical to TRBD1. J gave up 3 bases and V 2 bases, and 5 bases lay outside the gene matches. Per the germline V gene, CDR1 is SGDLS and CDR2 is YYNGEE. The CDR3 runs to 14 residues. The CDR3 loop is CASSVGTDSYEQYF. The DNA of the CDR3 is TGTGCCAGCAGCGTCGGGACAGACAGCTACGAGCAGTACTTC. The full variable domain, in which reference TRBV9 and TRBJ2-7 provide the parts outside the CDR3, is DSGVTQTPKHLITATGQRVTLRCSPRSGDLSVYWYQQSLDQGLQFLIQYYNGEERAKGNILERFSAQQFPDLHSELNLSSLELGDSALYFCASSVGTDSYEQYFGPGTRLTVT.

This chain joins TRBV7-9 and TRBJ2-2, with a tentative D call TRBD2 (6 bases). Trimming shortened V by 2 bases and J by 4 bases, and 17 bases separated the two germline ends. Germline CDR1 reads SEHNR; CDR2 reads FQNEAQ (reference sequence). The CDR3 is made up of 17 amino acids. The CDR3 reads CASSLPTGAGTTGELFF. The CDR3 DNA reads TGTGCCAGCAGCTTACCCACAGGCGCGGGGACCACCGGGGAGCTGTTTTTT.

The CDR3 sequence: CSAGMGRRNEQFF. The CDR3 DNA reads TGCAGCGCAGGTATGGGCAGGCGCAATGAGCAGTTCTTC. V usage is TRBV29-1 and J usage is TRBJ2-1; D not resolved. V lost 7 bases and J 6 bases, leaving 16 bases between the germline ends. The CDR3 extends over 13 amino acids. CDR1 is SQVTM and CDR2 is ANQGSEA in the germline V gene.

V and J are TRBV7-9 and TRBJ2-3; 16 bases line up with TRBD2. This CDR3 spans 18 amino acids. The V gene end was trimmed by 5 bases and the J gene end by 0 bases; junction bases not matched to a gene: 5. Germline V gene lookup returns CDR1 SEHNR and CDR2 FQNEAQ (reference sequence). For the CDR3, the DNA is TGTGCCAGCAGCGGGACTAGCGGGAGGGATACTAGCACAGATACGCAGTATTTT. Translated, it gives CASSGTSGRDTSTDTQYF.

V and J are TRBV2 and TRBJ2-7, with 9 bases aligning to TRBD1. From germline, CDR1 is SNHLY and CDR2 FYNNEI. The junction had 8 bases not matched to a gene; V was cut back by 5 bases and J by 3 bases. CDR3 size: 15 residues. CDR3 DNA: TGTGCCAGCAGTCCCCGGGACAGGGAGGGCTACGAGCAGTACTTC. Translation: CASSPRDREGYEQYF. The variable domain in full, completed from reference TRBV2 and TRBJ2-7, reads EPEVTQTPSHQVTQMGQEVILRCVPISNHLYFYWYRQILGQKVEFLVSFYNNEISEKSEIFDDQFSVERPDGSNFTLKIRSTKLEDSAMYFCASSPRDREGYEQYFGPGTRLTVT.

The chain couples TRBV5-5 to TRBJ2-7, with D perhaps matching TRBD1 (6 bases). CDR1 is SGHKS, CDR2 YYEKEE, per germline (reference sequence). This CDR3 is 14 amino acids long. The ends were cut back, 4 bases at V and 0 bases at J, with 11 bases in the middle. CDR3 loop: CASSHTTGSYEQYF. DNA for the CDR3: TGTGCCAGCAGCCATACGACAGGCTCCTACGAGCAGTACTTC.